Sequencing of this TCR beta chain was carried out in a study of cytomegalovirus exposure and HLA in healthy donors. With 7 bases removed from V and 7 bases from J, the gap between germline ends came to 22 bases. Germline CDR1 and CDR2: SNHLY and FYNNEI. This CDR3 has 15 residues. Use of 60 Vbeta and 13 Jbeta primers characterized the PCR. Measured with immunoSEQ multiplex PCR; TCRdb has only the in-frame clones, and not every one. This table holds about 55,000 clones, around three quarters found once. The receptor was isolated from a female donor in good health and CMV-seronegative. The sequenced sample was PBMCs. The rearrangement uses TRBV2 and TRBJ1-2, with D perhaps TRBD1 (5 bases). This CDR3 reads CASKLDNPYVSGYTF. For the CDR3, the DNA is TGTGCCAGCAAGCTGGACAATCCGTATGTGTCTGGCTACACCTTC.